These 22 T cell receptor beta chains were sequenced from one sample in a study of identical twins. TCRdb analysed the 5' RACE reads with MiXCR anew, one entry per CDR3 protein. The sample lists roughly 250,000 distinct CDR3 sequences; 6% to 8.5% were seen once. The same specimen was also included in a second study, on yellow fever vaccine responses in identical twins.

Sequencing was done on a sample of CD8+ T cells sorted from blood. These receptors originate from a young woman in good health.

V gene TRBV10-3 combines with J gene TRBJ2-2; D remains ambiguous. V was shortened by 4 bases and J by 0 bases, with 3 bases between the two germline ends. From germline, CDR1 is ENHRY and CDR2 SYGVKD. This CDR3 comprises 13 residues. The CDR3, as DNA: TGTGCCATCAGTGGTCCGAACACCGGGGAGCTGTTTTTT. Residues: CAISGPNTGELFF.

This clonotype has only a few counts. The rearrangement uses TRBV20-1 and TRBJ2-2, with 11 nucleotides matching TRBD2. Trimming at V came to 2 bases and at J to 6 bases, leaving 8 bases not matched to a gene. The CDR3 sequence is 16 residues long. Germline V lookup: CDR1 DFQATT, CDR2 SNEGSKA (reference sequence). CDR3 sequence (DNA): TGCAGTGCTAGAACTAGCGGGAGTTTAATATCCGGGGAGCTGTTTTTT. This encodes CSARTSGSLISGELFF.

This chain uses TRBV20-1 with TRBJ1-1, with unresolved D. V gave up 4 bases and J gave up 1 base, with 7 bases separating them. Germline lookup yields CDR1 DFQATT and CDR2 SNEGSKA (reference sequence). The CDR3 totals 12 residues. The CDR3 reads CSATYENTEAFF. In nucleotides, the CDR3 is TGCAGTGCTACGTATGAGAACACTGAAGCTTTCTTT.

This clonotype has only a few counts. The gene calls are TRBV6-1 and TRBJ1-1, with no clear D. CDR1 MNHNS and CDR2 SASEGT come from the germline V gene. The CDR3 runs 12 residues. Trimming shortened V by 6 bases and J by 4 bases, and 9 bases separated the two germline ends. The CDR3 loop is CASSIRITEAFF. The CDR3, as DNA: TGTGCCAGCAGCATTCGGATCACTGAAGCTTTCTTT.

The J gene is TRBJ2-7, the V gene TRBV20-1; possibly TRBD1 or TRBD2 for D (5 bases each). The CDR3 consists of 15 residues. Between the trimmed V and J ends, which lost 3 bases and 0 bases, there was a span of 15 bases. The germline V gene has CDR1 DFQATT and CDR2 SNEGSKA (reference sequence). The CDR3 protein is CSASSGQIPSYEQYF. In DNA form, the CDR3 reads TGCAGTGCTAGTTCGGGGCAAATACCCTCCTACGAGCAGTACTTC.

The chain recombines TRBV19 with TRBJ2-1; possibly TRBD2 for D (5 bases). V was shortened by 2 bases and J by 6 bases, with 11 bases between the two germline ends. Germline V gene data show CDR1 as LNHDA and CDR2 as SQIVND (reference sequence). The CDR3 is 14 residues long. The CDR3 nucleotides read TGTGCCAGTAGTATATCGGGGAACGGCAATGAGCAGTTCTTC. This gives the protein CASSISGNGNEQFF.

This clonotype showed up many times. V gene TRBV15 combines with J gene TRBJ1-4; D gene ambiguous. V was trimmed by 0 bases and J by 3 bases, leaving 5 bases between them. CDR1 is LNHNV, CDR2 YYDKDF, per germline (reference sequence). This CDR3 comprises 14 residues. The CDR3 sequence is CATSRDQPNEKLFF. In nucleotides, the CDR3 is TGTGCCACCAGCAGAGACCAGCCTAATGAAAAACTGTTTTTT.

This chain links TRBV7-8 with TRBJ2-5, with TRBD2 matching 10 bases. Germline V lookup: CDR1 SGHVS, CDR2 FQNEAQ. With V trimmed by 5 bases and J by 2 bases, 8 bases remained unmatched. The CDR3 has 16 amino acids. This chain's CDR3 is CASSATSGWRQETQYF. CDR3 in DNA: TGTGCCAGCAGCGCGACTAGCGGGTGGCGGCAAGAGACCCAGTACTTC.

This clonotype was counted only a few times. V gene TRBV11-2 combines with J gene TRBJ2-7; TRBD2 might be the D (6 bases). The CDR3 loop spans 15 amino acids. Germline V lookup: CDR1 SGHAT, CDR2 FQNNGV. Trimming removed 1 base from V and 4 bases from J, with 14 bases in between. The CDR3 here is CASSLVGSGVYEQYF. DNA for the CDR3: TGTGCCAGCAGCTTAGTCGGTAGCGGAGTGTACGAGCAGTACTTC.

At least ten counts were recorded for this clonotype. The chain employs TRBV4-1 and TRBJ2-7, with 14 nucleotides matching TRBD2. Germline values: CDR1 MGHRA, CDR2 YSYEKL. V lost 1 base and J lost 3; bases outside the gene matches: 2. This CDR3 is 16 amino acids long. CDR3: CASSQGGTSGSYEQYF. CDR3 nucleotides: TGCGCCAGCAGCCAAGGAGGGACTAGCGGGAGCTACGAGCAGTACTTC.

The J gene is TRBJ2-7, the V gene TRBV7-9; a possible D gene is TRBD1 (6 bases). This CDR3 has 13 residues. Trimming pared 5 bases from V and 2 bases from J, leaving 10 bases between. In germline, CDR1 is SEHNR, CDR2 FQNEAQ (reference sequence). CDR3 protein: CASSHRQAYEQYV. CDR3 coding DNA: TGTGCCAGCAGCCACCGACAGGCCTACGAGCAGTACGTC.

The sample holds many counts of this clonotype. This chain connects TRBV6-1 to TRBJ1-2; D is uncertain. CDR1 is MNHNS and CDR2 is SASEGT in the germline V gene. The CDR3 consists of 13 residues. V lost 6 bases, J lost 4 bases, and 12 bases lay in between. CDR3 loop: CASSVGRSYGYTF. For the CDR3, the DNA is TGTGCCAGCAGCGTCGGACGGAGCTATGGCTACACCTTC.

The chain carries TRBV5-1 and TRBJ2-1, with TRBD2 identical over 11 bases. Per the germline V gene, CDR1 is SGHRS and CDR2 is YFSETQ. The CDR3 is made up of 19 amino acids. The ends lost 0 bases at V and 5 bases at J; junction bases unmatched: 13. The CDR3 nucleotides are TGCGCCAGCAGCTTGGCCAGGGGATCCCTACTAGCGGGAGACAATGAGCAGTTCTTC. It encodes CASSLARGSLLAGDNEQFF.

This chain uses TRBV10-2 with TRBJ2-3, with 7 bases fitting TRBD2. CDR3 size: 16 residues. V shed 2 bases and J 0 bases; nucleotides not matched to a gene: 5. Germline CDR1 reads WSHSY; CDR2 reads SAAADI. The DNA of the CDR3 is TGCGCCAGCAGTGAGAAGGGCGGGGGAAGCACAGATACGCAGTATTTT. This translates into CASSEKGGGSTDTQYF.

This clonotype was found a few times. This chain links TRBV10-1 with TRBJ2-7; D unresolved. This CDR3 spans 18 amino acids. In germline, CDR1 is WNHNN, CDR2 SYGVQD (reference sequence). Trimming stripped 0 bases from V and 3 bases from J, with 21 bases between. In DNA, the CDR3 is TGCGCCAGCAGTGAGTCGGGTTCATTCCTATCGAGCCTCTACGAGCAGTACTTC. This sequence encodes CASSESGSFLSSLYEQYF.

This clonotype was observed at least ten times. The chain employs TRBV2 and TRBJ1-5; D not certain. Germline values: CDR1 SNHLY, CDR2 FYNNEI. V was shortened by 7 bases and J by 3 bases, with 13 bases between the two germline ends. The CDR3 loop spans 14 amino acids. This CDR3 reads CASTDGDNNQPQHF. In nucleotides, the CDR3 is TGTGCCAGCACCGACGGGGATAACAATCAGCCCCAGCATTTT.

The table lists this clonotype with many counts. The chain has TRBV12-3 or TRBV12-4 and TRBJ2-1; D gene uncertain. Deletions cut 3 bases from V and 4 bases from J, with 13 bases between. The CDR3 runs 15 residues. CDR3 sequence reads: CASSFFDSGYNEQFF. CDR3 DNA: TGTGCCAGCAGTTTCTTCGATTCGGGTTACAATGAGCAGTTCTTC.

The gene calls are TRBV3-1 and TRBJ2-1; D not certain. The CDR3 runs to 15 residues. Trimming took off 3 bases at V and 0 bases at J, with 9 bases between the two ends. Germline V gives CDR1 LGHDT, CDR2 YNNKEL (reference sequence). CDR3 in DNA: TGTGCCAGCAGCCACACAGAAGACTCCTACAATGAGCAGTTCTTC. This encodes CASSHTEDSYNEQFF.

This clonotype has a count of ten or more. V usage is TRBV29-1 and J usage is TRBJ2-1; no definite D call. Germline V gene data show CDR1 as SQVTM and CDR2 as ANQGSEA. V was shortened by 3 bases and J by 3 bases, with 9 bases between the two germline ends. This CDR3 is built from 13 residues. The CDR3 DNA reads as TGCAGCGTTGAGAGGCAGGACTACAATGAGCAGTTCTTC. Translating it yields CSVERQDYNEQFF.

This clonotype has more than one count but fewer than ten. The V call is TRBV27, the J call TRBJ2-1, with D tentatively TRBD2 (7 bases). Germline CDR1 MNHEY, CDR2 SMNVEV (reference sequence). Trimming left V 5 bases short and J 1 base short, with 24 bases between. The CDR3 spans 19 residues. The CDR3 DNA is TGTGCCAGCAGTCGCATATTCGGTCGGGGGGCTCCTTCCTACAATGAGCAGTTCTTC. This sequence encodes CASSRIFGRGAPSYNEQFF.

This clonotype was recorded many times. The chain has TRBV20-1 and TRBJ2-1; 8 positions agree with TRBD2. The CDR3 totals 14 residues. The germline CDR1 and CDR2 sequences are DFQATT and SNEGSKA (reference sequence). V shed 4 bases and J 6 bases; nucleotides not matched to a gene: 8. The CDR3 nucleotides read TGCAGTGCTATGCTCGGGGGGGCCCCCAATGAGCAGTTCTTC. Amino acid sequence: CSAMLGGAPNEQFF.

This clonotype was seen more than once but under ten times. V is TRBV7-9 and J is TRBJ2-5; D possibly corresponds to TRBD2 (5 bases). This CDR3 has 15 residues. V was pared by 4 bases and J by 1 base, with 13 bases between. The V gene's germline CDR1 is SEHNR and CDR2 FQNEAQ (reference sequence). CDR3 nucleotide sequence: TGTGCCAGCAGCTCAACTATCGGGGTCCAAGAGACCCAGTACTTC. The encoded protein is CASSSTIGVQETQYF.